The rows below give T cell receptor beta chains drawn from one sample of a study of blood T cell repertoires in COVID-19. Data came from immunoSEQ multiplex PCR; TCRdb stores just in-frame clones and leaves some out. The table has 100,000 to 120,000 clones, 75% to 90% seen once. Input material: peripheral blood. These TCRs come from a woman aged 55-75 years with COVID-19, enrolled during active disease. CDR3s include the opening cysteine and the closing phenylalanine or tryptophan. The D gene is left open where the match is weak. Some rows mark clone size as missing; the rest say once, few, many or name a class of expanded clone.

>TRBJ1-4|.|TRBV11-2|.
CASSLKRTGGNEKLFF
TGTGCCAGCAGCCTAAAACGGACGGGAGGAAATGAAAAACTGTTTTTT
>TRBJ1-1|.|TRBV29-1|.
CSVLRTAGTEAFF
TGCAGCGTTCTGAGGACAGCTGGCACTGAAGCTTTCTTT
>TRBJ2-7|TRBD1|TRBV7-2|.
CASSFPGTGSYEQYF
TGTGCCAGCAGCTTCCCCGGGACAGGGAGCTACGAGCAGTACTTC
>TRBJ1-2|.|TRBV21-1|.
CASILAYRGRYGYTF
TGTGCCAGCATCTTAGCATACAGGGGACGCTATGGCTACACCTTC
>TRBJ2-2|TRBD1|TRBV11-3|.
CASSFGQGGTGELFF
TGTGCCAGCAGCTTCGGACAGGGTGGGACCGGGGAGCTGTTTTTT
>TRBJ2-1|TRBD2|TRBV19|.
CASSGVFGTSVNEQFF
TGTGCCAGTAGTGGGGTGTTCGGGACTAGCGTTAATGAGCAGTTCTTC
>TRBJ2-3|TRBD1|TRBV11-3|.
CASSHSRDSSTDTQYF
TGTGCCAGCAGCCACAGTCGGGACAGTAGCACAGATACGCAGTATTTT
>TRBJ2-1|.|TRBV6-7|.
CASSYRGRDLGNEQFF
TGTGCCAGCAGTTACCGTGGTCGGGATCTGGGCAATGAGCAGTTCTTC
>TRBJ1-3|.|TRBV3-1/TRBV3-2|.
CASSQDRESGNTIYF
TGTGCCAGCAGCCAAGACAGGGAATCTGGAAACACCATATATTTT
>TRBJ2-1|TRBD2|TRBV6-5|.
CASSLGGGDEQFF
TGTGCCAGCAGTCTCGGGGGGGGTGATGAGCAGTTCTTC
>TRBJ2-1|.|TRBV7-8|.
CASSTQRASYNEQFF
TGTGCCAGCAGCACCCAGCGGGCTTCCTACAATGAGCAGTTCTTC
>TRBJ2-6|TRBD1|TRBV7-9|.
CASSLTGAGANVLTF
TGTGCCAGCAGCTTAACAGGGGCTGGGGCCAACGTCCTGACTTTC
>TRBJ2-7|.|TRBV4-1|.
CASSQPEGSGSYEQYF
TGCGCCAGCAGCCAACCGGAGGGTTCTGGCTCCTACGAGCAGTACTTC
>TRBJ2-5|.|TRBV21-1|.
CASTRTSGGQETQYF
TGTGCCAGCACCCGGACTAGCGGGGGGCAAGAGACCCAGTACTTC
>TRBJ1-1|.|TRBV28|.
CASIEGAGNTEAFF
TGTGCCAGCATAGAAGGGGCAGGAAACACTGAAGCTTTCTTT
>TRBJ1-2|.|TRBV5-8|.
CASSPAGRDGYTF
TGTGCCAGCAGCCCGGCGGGGCGGGATGGCTACACCTTC
>TRBJ2-3|TRBD2|TRBV7-8|.
CASSLAMASGDTDTQYF
TGTGCCAGCAGCTTAGCGATGGCTAGCGGAGACACAGATACGCAGTATTTT
>TRBJ2-7|TRBD2|TRBV27|few
CASPGGGDFGQYF
TGTGCCAGCCCGGGAGGGGGGGACTTCGGGCAGTACTTC